These 32 T cell receptor beta chains came from one sample sequenced in a study of shared clonotypes between healthy human individuals. Sequenced by immunoSEQ multiplex PCR; TCRdb stores in-frame clones only, minus some. This sample has approximately 710,000 clones, with less than 95% found just once. The sequencing input was memory CD8+ T cells from PBMCs. Subset defined: CD45RO+ cells pooled with CCR7-negative TemRA cells. These receptors were collected from a man between 18 and 35 years old in good health. Some clones in this sample may be carry-over from other donors' samples.

This clone was seen a few times. This chain uses TRBV19 with TRBJ2-5; D unresolved. The CDR3 covers 12 residues. Germline V lookup: CDR1 LNHDA, CDR2 SQIVND (reference sequence). V was shortened by 4 bases and J by 4 bases, with 7 bases between the two germline ends. CDR3 DNA sequence: TGTGCCAGTAGTAGAAGTGCAGAGACCCAGTACTTC. Protein sequence: CASSRSAETQYF. Based on the CDR3 plus reference TRBV19 and TRBJ2-5, the full variable domain is DGGITQSPKYLFRKEGQNVTLSCEQNLNHDAMYWYRQDPGQGLRLIYYSQIVNDFQKGDIAEGYSVSREKKESFPLTVTSAQKNPTAFYLCASSRSAETQYFGPGTRLLVL.

This clone was seen a handful of times. V gene TRBV28 combines with J gene TRBJ1-1; D remains unclear. V gave up 4 bases and J gave up 4 bases, with 10 bases separating them. The CDR3 contains 13 residues. CDR1 is MDHEN, CDR2 SYDVKM, per germline. CDR3 region: CASSSEGATEAFF. CDR3 nucleotides: TGTGCCAGCAGTTCCGAGGGAGCCACTGAAGCTTTCTTT.

The gene calls are TRBV11-2 and TRBJ1-1, with D unclear. CDR3 length: 13 amino acids. V shed 2 bases and J shed 4 bases, with 8 bases lying between them. CDR1 is SGHAT and CDR2 is FQNNGV in the germline V gene. The CDR3 DNA reads TGTGCCAGCAGCTTATTCGTTGGCACTGAAGCTTTCTTT. Protein sequence: CASSLFVGTEAFF.

This clone was found once. V usage is TRBV27 and J usage is TRBJ2-7; 9 nucleotides match TRBD2. The J segment lost 2 bases and the V segment lost 3 bases, leaving 11 bases of the junction unmatched. The CDR3 has 17 residues. Germline CDR1 MNHEY, CDR2 SMNVEV (reference sequence). CDR3: CASSFSNLAGGPYEQYF. CDR3 in DNA: TGTGCCAGCAGTTTCTCCAACCTGGCGGGAGGGCCCTACGAGCAGTACTTC.

Only one count was recorded for this clone. The V and J genes are TRBV9 and TRBJ2-7; TRBD2 aligns across 8 bases. Trimming took 3 bases from V and 5 from J; bases not matched to a gene: 7. The CDR3 consists of 14 residues. Germline CDR1 is SGDLS and CDR2 is YYNGEE. CDR3 region: CASSADRLANEQYF. CDR3 nucleotide sequence: TGTGCCAGCAGCGCGGACAGACTAGCGAACGAGCAGTACTTC.

The rearrangement links TRBV19 to TRBJ1-5, with D possibly being TRBD1 (5 bases). The CDR3 is made up of 16 amino acids. The V end was cut by 5 bases, the J end by 0 bases, with 14 bases between. Germline CDR1 is LNHDA and CDR2 is SQIVND (reference sequence). The DNA for the CDR3 is TGTGCCAGTAGTCTCTGGACACTCTATAGCAATCAGCCCCAGCATTTT. Protein product: CASSLWTLYSNQPQHF. Together with reference TRBV19 and TRBJ1-5, the CDR3 gives the full variable domain: DGGITQSPKYLFRKEGQNVTLSCEQNLNHDAMYWYRQDPGQGLRLIYYSQIVNDFQKGDIAEGYSVSREKKESFPLTVTSAQKNPTAFYLCASSLWTLYSNQPQHFGDGTRLSIL.

V usage is TRBV28 and J usage is TRBJ1-1; no clear D gene. This CDR3 comprises 12 residues. Trimming left V 5 bases short and J 4 bases short, with 8 bases between. CDR1 is MDHEN and CDR2 is SYDVKM in the germline V gene. The CDR3: CASSDFGTEAFF. For the CDR3, the DNA is TGTGCCAGCAGTGACTTTGGCACTGAAGCTTTCTTT.

This chain uses TRBV5-1 with TRBJ2-7, with 7 bases matching TRBD2. Trimming took 2 bases from V and 5 from J; bases not matched to a gene: 10. Germline V gene lookup returns CDR1 SGHRS and CDR2 YFSETQ. The CDR3 contains 15 residues. CDR3 loop: CASSFTGGSFDEQYF. Here the CDR3 DNA reads TGCGCCAGCAGCTTCACTGGCGGGAGTTTCGACGAGCAGTACTTC.

The rearrangement joins TRBV28 to TRBJ1-2, with no clear D. Germline loops: CDR1 MDHEN, CDR2 SYDVKM. The CDR3 consists of 12 residues. Trimming removed 10 bases at V and 9 bases at J, with 18 bases between. Here the CDR3 reads CAIGRPELSYTF. As DNA, the CDR3 is TGTGCCATCGGCAGGCCGGAACTTAGCTACACCTTC.

The V and J genes are TRBV15 and TRBJ2-4; TRBD2 might be the D (7 bases). The CDR3 runs to 16 residues. CDR1 is LNHNV and CDR2 is YYDKDF in the germline V gene (reference sequence). V shed 8 bases and J shed 0 bases, with 17 bases lying between them. CDR3 in amino acids: CATGVGGGLAKNIQYF. CDR3 DNA: TGTGCCACCGGGGTCGGCGGGGGCTTAGCCAAAAACATTCAGTACTTC.

The V and J genes are TRBV28 and TRBJ2-3; D not resolved. V was cut by 5 bases and J by 0 bases, with 9 bases left in between. CDR1 MDHEN and CDR2 SYDVKM come from the germline V gene. This CDR3 is 14 amino acids long. The CDR3 is CASSIPFSTDTQYF. CDR3 in DNA: TGTGCCAGCAGTATACCGTTTAGCACAGATACGCAGTATTTT. Using reference TRBV28 and TRBJ2-3 for the parts outside the CDR3, the full variable domain is DVKVTQSSRYLVKRTGEKVFLECVQDMDHENMFWYRQDPGLGLRLIYFSYDVKMKEKGDIPEGYSVSREKKERFSLILESASTNQTSMYLCASSIPFSTDTQYFGPGTRLTVL.

The rearrangement uses TRBV9 and TRBJ2-2; TRBD1 or TRBD2 may be the D gene (5 bases each). Trimming removed 1 base from V and 0 bases from J, with 19 bases in between. Germline V gene data show CDR1 as SGDLS and CDR2 as YYNGEE. CDR3 length equals 19 residues. The CDR3 protein is CASSVRPGPRGSNTGELFF. The DNA of the CDR3 is TGTGCCAGCAGCGTACGACCGGGACCCCGAGGGTCGAACACCGGGGAGCTGTTTTTT.

This clone has more than one count but fewer than ten. The V gene is TRBV11-2, the J gene TRBJ1-5; D call uncertain. Germline CDR1 and CDR2: SGHAT and FQNNGV. Deletions cut 0 bases from V and 5 bases from J, with 20 bases between. The CDR3 consists of 18 residues. The CDR3 is CASSLEGRVASWHQPQHF. DNA of the CDR3: TGTGCCAGCAGCTTAGAAGGGAGGGTGGCGAGTTGGCATCAGCCCCAGCATTTT. Looking up the rest from reference TRBV11-2 and TRBJ1-5 gives the full variable domain: EAGVAQSPRYKIIEKRQSVAFWCNPISGHATLYWYQQILGQGPKLLIQFQNNGVVDDSQLPKDRFSAERLKGVDSTLKIQPAKLEDSAVYLCASSLEGRVASWHQPQHFGDGTRLSIL.

This chain uses TRBV5-6 with TRBJ2-2; 14 positions match TRBD2. Germline V gives CDR1 SGHDT, CDR2 YYEEEE. This CDR3 region has 17 residues. The junction had 7 bases not matched to a gene; V was cut back by 3 bases and J by 6 bases. In DNA form, the CDR3 reads TGTGCCAGCAGCTGGGGACTAGCGGGAGCTCAGGCCGGGGAGCTGTTTTTT. Its translation is CASSWGLAGAQAGELFF.

This sequence joins TRBV27 and TRBJ1-2; D possibly corresponds to TRBD1 (5 bases). The CDR3 contains 15 residues. Germline V lookup: CDR1 MNHEY, CDR2 SMNVEV (reference sequence). Trimming removed 3 bases from V and 3 bases from J, with 14 bases in between. The CDR3 sequence is CASSFNQGDYYGYTF. The DNA for the CDR3 is TGTGCCAGCAGTTTCAACCAGGGCGATTACTATGGCTACACCTTC.

In DNA, the CDR3 is TGTGCCAGCAGCTCAACCATATCCAATCAGCCCCAGCATTTT. Amino acids: CASSSTISNQPQHF. This chain joins TRBV7-9 and TRBJ1-5; D remains ambiguous. Trimming pared 4 bases from V and 3 bases from J, leaving 10 bases between. Germline loops: CDR1 SEHNR, CDR2 FQNEAQ (reference sequence). The CDR3 contains 14 residues.

The chain has TRBV7-8 and TRBJ1-2; TRBD1 is a possible D gene (6 bases). In germline, CDR1 is SGHVS, CDR2 FQNEAQ. V lost 1 base, J lost 5 bases, and 17 bases lay in between. CDR3 length: 16 residues. The CDR3 sequence: CASSLDGVGGGYGYTF. The CDR3 DNA reads TGTGCCAGCAGCTTAGACGGGGTTGGGGGCGGTTATGGCTACACCTTC.

CDR3 bases: TGTGCCAGCAGCTCAGACTACCAAGAGGGGGGCACAGATACGCAGTATTTT. This encodes CASSSDYQEGGTDTQYF. V and J are TRBV7-3 and TRBJ2-3; possibly TRBD1 for D (6 bases). Trimming removed 4 bases at V and 1 base at J, with 18 bases between. The CDR3 has 17 residues. CDR1 SGHTA and CDR2 FQGTGA come from the germline V gene.

J is TRBJ2-1 and V is TRBV6-1, with TRBD1 matching over 7 bases. CDR1 is MNHNS and CDR2 is SASEGT in the germline V gene. This CDR3 contains 12 residues. V lost 7 bases to trimming and J lost 4 bases; unmatched junction nucleotides: 1. The chain's CDR3 is CASKGQYNEQFF. As DNA, the CDR3 is TGTGCCAGCAAGGGACAGTACAATGAGCAGTTCTTC.

The rearrangement joins TRBV5-1 to TRBJ2-1; 8 nucleotides agree with TRBD2. The CDR3 spans 16 residues. CDR1 is SGHRS and CDR2 is YFSETQ in the germline V gene. V gave up 2 bases and J gave up 5 bases; unmatched junction bases: 9. The CDR3 reads CASSFTWTSPHNEQFF. The CDR3 DNA is TGCGCCAGCAGCTTTACTTGGACTAGCCCCCACAATGAGCAGTTCTTC.

The chain uses TRBV5-3 and TRBJ1-4; 9 positions match TRBD1. TRBV5-3 has ORF status, its function being uncertain. V dropped 4 bases and J dropped 6; count of bases not matched to a gene: 7. This CDR3 has 15 amino acids. CDR3 DNA sequence: TGTGCCAGAAGCCCACCGGGACAGGGAGATGAAAAACTGTTTTTT. This gives the protein CARSPPGQGDEKLFF.

The chain recombines TRBV15 with TRBJ2-5; D ambiguous. V lost 4 bases and J lost 5, with 14 bases in between. The CDR3 has 14 residues. Germline-derived CDR1 and CDR2 are LNHNV and YYDKDF (reference sequence). The CDR3 DNA follows: TGTGCCACCAGCACGGGTGGGCTTCACGAGACCCAGTACTTC. Amino acids: CATSTGGLHETQYF.

The chain couples TRBV7-8 to TRBJ1-5, with 7 bases aligning to TRBD1. V was pared by 4 bases and J by 4 bases, with 7 bases of the junction left unmatched. The germline V gene encodes CDR1 SGHVS and CDR2 FQNEAQ. The CDR3 sequence is 15 residues long. The CDR3 region has the DNA TGTGCCAGCAGCTCCAGGGGGTCCTCAAATCAGCCCCAGCATTTT. Protein product: CASSSRGSSNQPQHF. Filled out from reference TRBV7-8 and TRBJ1-5, the complete variable domain reads GAGVSQSPRYKVAKRGQDVALRCDPISGHVSLFWYQQALGQGPEFLTYFQNEAQLDKSGLPSDRFFAERPEGSVSTLKIQRTQQEDSAVYLCASSSRGSSNQPQHFGDGTRLSIL.

The J gene is TRBJ1-2, the V gene TRBV4-1, with 8 nucleotides matching TRBD1. The length of the CDR3 is 15 residues. V lost 1 base and J lost 6; bases outside the gene matches: 7. Germline CDR1 is MGHRA and CDR2 is YSYEKL. The CDR3 region has the DNA TGCGCCAGCAGCCAAGTGAGGACAGGGCGAAATGGCTACACCTTC. It encodes CASSQVRTGRNGYTF.

J is TRBJ2-1 and V is TRBV6-5; D might be TRBD2 (5 bases). CDR1 and CDR2 (germline): MNHEY, SVGAGI. The V end was cut by 3 bases, the J end by 0 bases, with 12 bases between. The CDR3 is 16 residues long. In DNA form, the CDR3 reads TGTGCCAGCAGTTATAGCCAGCGGATCTCCTACAATGAGCAGTTCTTC. Translation: CASSYSQRISYNEQFF.

The gene calls are TRBV18 and TRBJ2-7, with 7 bases that match TRBD1. Germline V gives CDR1 KGHSH, CDR2 LQKENI. This CDR3 is 16 amino acids long. Trimming cost V 1 base and J 2 bases; bases outside gene matches: 8. The CDR3 DNA sequence: TGTGCCAGCTCACCACATGGGGACAGTGGCCCCTACGAGCAGTACTTC. This translates into CASSPHGDSGPYEQYF.

The gene calls are TRBV7-9 and TRBJ2-7, with D possibly being TRBD2 (6 bases). Germline assignment: CDR1 SEHNR and CDR2 FQNEAQ (reference sequence). Deletions cut 8 bases from V and 5 bases from J, with 22 bases between. There are 15 residues in the CDR3. CDR3 coding DNA: TGTGCCAGCCCACCGGAGACGGAGGGCCCCGACGAGCAGTACTTC. Translating gives CASPPETEGPDEQYF.

CDR3 amino acids: CASLGGLSYEQYF. The CDR3 DNA reads as TGTGCCTCACTCGGGGGACTTTCCTACGAGCAGTACTTC. The chain links TRBV2 to TRBJ2-7; TRBD2 might be the D (6 bases). CDR3 length: 13 amino acids. V dropped 11 bases and J dropped 1 base, with 15 bases sitting between them. CDR1 is SNHLY, CDR2 FYNNEI, per germline. Full variable domain (rest looked up from reference TRBV2 and TRBJ2-7): EPEVTQTPSHQVTQMGQEVILRCVPISNHLYFYWYRQILGQKVEFLVSFYNNEISEKSEIFDDQFSVERPDGSNFTLKIRSTKLEDSAMYFCASLGGLSYEQYFGPGTRLTVT.

The V gene is TRBV5-6, the J gene TRBJ2-7; a possible D gene is TRBD2 (6 bases). In germline, CDR1 is SGHDT, CDR2 YYEEEE. V gave up 4 bases and J gave up 0 bases, with 11 bases separating them. This CDR3 is built from 14 residues. The CDR3 protein is CASSETRSSYEQYF. The CDR3 DNA is TGTGCCAGCAGCGAGACTAGGAGCTCCTACGAGCAGTACTTC.

With regard to this clone: This is likely an artifact of a read error, given a far larger clone one base away. V and J are TRBV7-9 and TRBJ1-5; no reliable D call. Trimming took 1 base from V and 4 from J, leaving 8 bases between them. Per the germline V gene, CDR1 is SEHNR and CDR2 is FQNEAQ (reference sequence). This CDR3 comprises 14 residues. The CDR3 region is CASSLGAENQPQHF. For the CDR3, the DNA is TGTGCCAGCAGCTTAGGGGCAGAGAATCAGCCCCAGCATTTT.

The chain is built from TRBV9 and TRBJ2-7; D is undetermined. Trimming pared 7 bases from V and 0 bases from J, leaving 17 bases between. There are 15 residues in the CDR3. Germline V lookup: CDR1 SGDLS, CDR2 YYNGEE. This CDR3 is CASAVGPGSSYEQYF. CDR3 in DNA: TGTGCCAGCGCCGTCGGACCAGGCAGCTCCTACGAGCAGTACTTC.

This rearrangement joins TRBV7-2 to TRBJ1-4, with D perhaps matching TRBD1 (5 bases). V shed 5 bases and J shed 0 bases, with 13 bases lying between them. CDR3 length equals 16 residues. Per the germline V gene, CDR1 is SGHTA and CDR2 is FQGNSA. DNA of the CDR3: TGTGCCAGCAGCGCTCTTGGGGGGACAACTAATGAAAAACTGTTTTTT. Protein sequence: CASSALGGTTNEKLFF. Full variable domain (outside the CDR3, taken from reference TRBV7-2 and TRBJ1-4): GAGVSQSPSNKVTEKGKDVELRCDPISGHTALYWYRQSLGQGLEFLIYFQGNSAPDKSGLPSDRFSAERTGGSVSTLTIQRTQQEDSAVYLCASSALGGTTNEKLFFGSGTQLSVL.